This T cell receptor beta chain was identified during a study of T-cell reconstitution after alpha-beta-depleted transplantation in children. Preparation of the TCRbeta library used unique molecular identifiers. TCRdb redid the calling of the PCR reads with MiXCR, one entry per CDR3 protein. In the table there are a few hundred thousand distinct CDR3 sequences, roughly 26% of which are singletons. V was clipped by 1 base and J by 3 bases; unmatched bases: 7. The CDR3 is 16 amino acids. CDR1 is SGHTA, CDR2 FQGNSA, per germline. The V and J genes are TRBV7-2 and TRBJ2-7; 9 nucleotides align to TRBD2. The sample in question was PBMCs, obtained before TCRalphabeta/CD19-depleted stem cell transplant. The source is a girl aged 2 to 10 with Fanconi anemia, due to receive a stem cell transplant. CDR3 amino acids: CASSLVAGAEDYEQYF. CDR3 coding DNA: TGTGCCAGCAGCTTAGTAGCGGGGGCCGAAGACTACGAGCAGTACTTC.